This TCR beta chain was identified in a study of cytomegalovirus exposure and HLA in healthy donors. General study results and limits: An analysis was carried out at a later point. It showed that HLA-associated TCR beta chains were more clonally expanded than equally common non-associated chains. The dataset shows that most TCR sequences were rare, while some public TCRs occurred in many donors. Cytomegalovirus-associated status was assigned to 164 TCR beta chains.

For this clone: Its antigen is not known.

PCR amplification relied on 60 Vbeta primers (plus 13 Jbeta primers). Libraries were prepared by immunoSEQ multiplex PCR; TCRdb keeps only in-frame clonotypes and omits some of them. The table shows around 92,000 clones, with more than 60% occurring only once. Sequencing used PBMCs. This receptor was obtained from a man in his 60s in good health and CMV-seropositive.

In nucleotides, the CDR3 is TGTGCCAGCAGTGAAGCGGCCCGCGGAGGGGTCGGGGAGCTGTTTTTT. Amino acid sequence: CASSEAARGGVGELFF. The rearrangement uses TRBV6-1 and TRBJ2-2; a weak D match, TRBD2 (6 bases). Germline assignment: CDR1 MNHNS and CDR2 SASEGT. The CDR3 is made up of 16 amino acids. Deletions cut 0 bases from V and 7 bases from J, with 15 bases between.